This TCR beta chain was recovered during a study of cytomegalovirus exposure and HLA in healthy donors. Whole-study context: HLA-typed donors contributed 65 million to 95 million unique TCRs, which were held in an early data release. General study results and limits: Most subjects had HLA-A and HLA-B alleles reportedly predicted accurately by TCR beta sequences.

13 Jbeta primers and 60 Vbeta primers were used for the PCR. TCRdb's copy holds only in-frame clones and misses some; the assay was immunoSEQ multiplex PCR. The sample holds roughly 110,000 clones, approximately 74% seen once. J lost 3 bases, V lost 2 bases, and 7 bases had no gene match. Germline V gene lookup returns CDR1 SGHDT and CDR2 YYEEEE. This CDR3 has 16 amino acids. Sampled while nominally healthy, donors likely had unrecorded immune exposures. This clone was detected only a few times. Its matching antigen is unknown. The sequenced sample consisted of PBMCs. The source of this sequence is a woman aged 40 to 50 in good health and CMV-seropositive. The chain joins TRBV5-6 to TRBJ2-3; 9 positions match TRBD1. Written as DNA, the CDR3 is TGTGCCAGCAGCTTTATCGACAGGGGGGCGACAGATACGCAGTATTTT. This codes for CASSFIDRGATDTQYF.